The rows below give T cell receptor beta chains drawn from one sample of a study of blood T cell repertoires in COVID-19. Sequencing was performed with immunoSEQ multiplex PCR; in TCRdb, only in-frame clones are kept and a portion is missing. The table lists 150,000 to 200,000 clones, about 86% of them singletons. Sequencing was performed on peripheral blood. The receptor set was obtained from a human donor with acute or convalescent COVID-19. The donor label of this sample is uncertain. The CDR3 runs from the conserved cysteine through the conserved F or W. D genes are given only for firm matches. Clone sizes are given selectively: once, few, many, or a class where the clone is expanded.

CASSIARGGLRQPQHF TGTGCCAGTAGTATAGCCCGGGGAGGCCTAAGGCAGCCCCAGCATTTT . . TRBJ1-5 TRBV19
CASSLAGTSPPSTDTQYF TGTGCCAGTAGTCTTGCCGGGACTAGCCCACCTAGCACAGATACGCAGTATTTT . TRBD2 TRBJ2-3 TRBV19
CASSQAGTGAVNEQFF TGCGCCAGCAGCCAAGCCGGGACAGGGGCAGTGAATGAGCAGTTCTTC . TRBD1 TRBJ2-1 TRBV4-1
CASRRAGRTDTQYF TGTGCCAGCAGGAGAGCGGGACGCACAGATACGCAGTATTTT . TRBD2 TRBJ2-3 TRBV4-2
CASSVGQGSYEQYF TGTGCCAGCAGCGTCGGACAGGGCTCCTACGAGCAGTACTTC . TRBD1 TRBJ2-7 TRBV5-8
CASRRTGIQPQHF TGTGCCAGCCGACGAACAGGGATCCAGCCCCAGCATTTT . . TRBJ1-5 TRBV2
CASSSKGQGANEQFF TGTGCCAGCAGCTCCAAGGGACAGGGGGCAAATGAGCAGTTCTTC . TRBD1 TRBJ2-1 TRBV6-5
CASSPTDREAYGYTF TGTGCCAGCAGTCCCACGGACAGGGAAGCATATGGCTACACCTTC . TRBD1 TRBJ1-2 TRBV28
CASSQKAGTEAFF TGTGCCAGCAGCCAAAAGGCAGGAACGGAAGCTTTCTTT . . TRBJ1-1 TRBV14
CASSQGFPGLAGVSDTQYF TGTGCCAGCAGCCAAGGTTTTCCGGGACTAGCGGGAGTTTCAGATACGCAGTATTTT . TRBD2 TRBJ2-3 TRBV3-1/TRBV3-2
CASSLGLNTEAFF TGTGCCAGCAGCCTCGGGTTGAACACTGAAGCTTTCTTT few . TRBJ1-1 TRBV11-2
CASSRGQGPSSEQYF TGTGCCAGCAGTAGAGGACAGGGGCCTTCATCCGAGCAGTACTTC . TRBD1 TRBJ2-7 TRBV2
CAITYEQYF TGTGCCATTACCTACGAGCAGTACTTC . . TRBJ2-7 TRBV7-3
CASSIGRASYNEQFF TGTGCCAGTAGTATAGGGAGGGCCAGCTACAATGAGCAGTTCTTC . . TRBJ2-1 TRBV19
CASSEPSTYEQYF TGTGCCAGCAGTGAGCCCAGTACCTACGAGCAGTACTTC . . TRBJ2-7 TRBV6-1
CASSQEGRAGSYEQYF TGCGCCAGCAGCCAAGAAGGCAGGGCTGGATCCTACGAGCAGTACTTC few . TRBJ2-7 TRBV4-1
CASSALGKGGNTIYF TGTGCCAGCAGTGCACTAGGCAAGGGTGGAAACACCATATATTTT . . TRBJ1-3 TRBV7-8
CASNPDRGISQPQHF TGTGCCAGCAACCCGGACAGGGGAATCTCCCAGCCCCAGCATTTT . TRBD1 TRBJ1-5 TRBV6-5
CASSIQGLRTNEKLFF TGTGCCAGTAGTATTCAGGGGTTGCGGACTAATGAAAAACTGTTTTTT . . TRBJ1-4 TRBV19
CASSPDGYGADTQYF TGCGCCAGCAGCCCGGACGGCTACGGGGCAGATACGCAGTATTTT . . TRBJ2-3 TRBV5-1
CASSPSNAAGANVLTF TGTGCCAGCAGCCCTTCTAACGCGGCTGGGGCCAACGTCCTGACTTTC once . TRBJ2-6 TRBV3-1/TRBV3-2
CASSPSSFGNTIYF TGTGCCAGCTCACCATCCTCTTTCGGGAACACCATATATTTT . . TRBJ1-3 TRBV18
CASSPETGTRGEKLFF TGTGCCAGCAGCCCGGAGACCGGCACTCGGGGGGAAAAACTGTTTTTT . . TRBJ1-4 TRBV5-6
CASSLLGLAGLDTQYF TGTGCCAGCAGCCTACTTGGACTAGCGGGACTAGATACGCAGTATTTT . TRBD2 TRBJ2-3 TRBV3-1/TRBV3-2
CASSQRLGQGENTIYF TGTGCCAGCAGCCAACGCCTCGGACAGGGGGAAAACACCATATATTTT once TRBD1 TRBJ1-3 TRBV3-1/TRBV3-2
CSAPGDTQYF TGCAGTGCCCCCGGAGATACGCAGTATTTT . . TRBJ2-3 TRBV20-1
CASSFPAGGDYGYTF TGTGCCAGCAGCTTCCCGGCAGGGGGCGACTATGGCTACACCTTC . TRBD1 TRBJ1-2 TRBV7-9
CASSLADRADEKLFF TGCGCCAGCAGCTTGGCGGACAGGGCGGATGAAAAACTGTTTTTT . TRBD1 TRBJ1-4 TRBV5-1
CASSVGLAVETQYF TGTGCCAGCAGTGTGGGGCTAGCGGTAGAGACCCAGTACTTC . TRBD2 TRBJ2-5 TRBV2
CATSGRGLDNSPLHF TGTGCCACCAGCGGCAGGGGGCTAGATAATTCACCCCTCCACTTT . TRBD1 TRBJ1-6 TRBV15
CAISDRGHEQFF TGTGCCATCAGTGATCGCGGCCATGAGCAGTTCTTC . . TRBJ2-1 TRBV10-3
CASSYSGNTYNEQFF TGTGCCAGCAGCTATAGCGGGAATACCTACAATGAGCAGTTCTTC . TRBD2 TRBJ2-1 TRBV7-2
CASSVRLAGFNEQFF TGTGCCAGCAGCGTAAGGCTAGCGGGTTTCAATGAGCAGTTCTTC . TRBD2 TRBJ2-1 TRBV9
CASSTPASGERDTQYF TGTGCCAGCAGTACCCCCGCTAGCGGGGAGCGAGATACGCAGTATTTT . TRBD2 TRBJ2-3 TRBV27
CASSTGDSDTQYF TGCGCCAGCAGTACGGGAGATTCAGATACGCAGTATTTT . . TRBJ2-3 TRBV5-1
CASSQGTGVAEKLFF TGTGCCAGCAGCCAAGGGACAGGGGTGGCTGAAAAACTGTTTTTT . TRBD1 TRBJ1-4 TRBV3-1/TRBV3-2
CASSLQVGGDYEQYF TGTGCCAGCAGCCTTCAAGTGGGGGGAGACTACGAGCAGTACTTC . . TRBJ2-7 TRBV9
CASSAGGLNEQFF TGTGCCAGCAGCGCGGGAGGCTTGAATGAGCAGTTCTTC . TRBD2 TRBJ2-1 TRBV25-1
CASSLSDRAGDYGYTF TGTGCCAGCAGCTTATCGGACAGGGCAGGCGACTATGGCTACACCTTC . TRBD1 TRBJ1-2 TRBV7-9
CASRGTGGNQPQHF TGTGCCAGCAGGGGGACAGGGGGCAATCAGCCCCAGCATTTT . TRBD1 TRBJ1-5 TRBV2
CASSQSFWGLARQFF TGCGCCAGCAGTCAATCTTTCTGGGGACTAGCTAGGCAGTTCTTC . TRBD2 TRBJ2-1 TRBV23-1
CASSQGGGLAYEQYF TGTGCCAGCAGTCAGGGCGGGGGACTAGCCTACGAGCAGTACTTC . TRBD2 TRBJ2-7 TRBV6-5
CASSPGTGSSGNTIYF TGTGCCAGCAGCCCCGGGACAGGGAGCTCTGGAAACACCATATATTTT . TRBD1 TRBJ1-3 TRBV7-3
CASSSRTSAETQYF TGTGCCAGCAGCTCGAGGACTAGCGCGGAGACCCAGTACTTC . TRBD2 TRBJ2-5 TRBV5-5
CASSKVVVEDSSYNSPLHF TGTGCCAGCAGCAAAGTGGTGGTAGAGGACAGCTCCTATAATTCACCCCTCCACTTT . . TRBJ1-6 TRBV21-1
CASSSTPVAGGYNEQFF TGTGCCAGCAGCTCAACCCCTGTAGCGGGGGGATACAATGAGCAGTTCTTC . TRBD2 TRBJ2-1 TRBV9
CASSDHQYTEAFF TGTGCCAGCAGTGATCATCAATACACTGAAGCTTTCTTT . . TRBJ1-1 TRBV6-4
CASRLAGGQGDGDTQYF TGTGCAAGTCGCTTAGCAGGGGGACAGGGGGACGGAGATACGCAGTATTTT . . TRBJ2-3 TRBV12-2
CASSYLGSNGTGGTNYGYTF TGTGCCAGCAGCTACTTAGGGTCGAACGGGACAGGCGGAACCAACTATGGCTACACCTTC few TRBD1 TRBJ1-2 TRBV9
CASSQSDTWNTEAFF TGTGCCAGCAGCCAATCTGACACCTGGAACACTGAAGCTTTCTTT once . TRBJ1-1 TRBV3-1/TRBV3-2